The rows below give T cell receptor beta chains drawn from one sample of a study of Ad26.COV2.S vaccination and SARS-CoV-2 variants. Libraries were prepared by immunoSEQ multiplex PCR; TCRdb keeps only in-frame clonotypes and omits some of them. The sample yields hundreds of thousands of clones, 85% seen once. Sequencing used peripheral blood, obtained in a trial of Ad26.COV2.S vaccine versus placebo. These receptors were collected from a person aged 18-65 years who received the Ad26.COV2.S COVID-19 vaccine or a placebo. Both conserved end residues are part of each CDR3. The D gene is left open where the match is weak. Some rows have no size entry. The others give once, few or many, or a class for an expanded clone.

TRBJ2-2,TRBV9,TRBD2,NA,CASSVPLAGANTGELFF,TGTGCCAGCAGCGTACCATTAGCGGGGGCGAACACCGGGGAGCTGTTTTTT
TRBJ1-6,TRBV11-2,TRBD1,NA,CASRTVGGVNSPLHF,TGTGCCAGCAGAACGGTAGGGGGCGTTAATTCACCCCTCCACTTT
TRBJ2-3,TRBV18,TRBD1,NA,CASSPSSGQATDTQYF,TGTGCCAGCTCACCAAGCTCAGGACAGGCCACAGATACGCAGTATTTT
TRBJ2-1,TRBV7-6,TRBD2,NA,CASSPGLAGVVGEQFF,TGTGCCAGCAGCCCGGGACTAGCGGGAGTGGTTGGTGAGCAGTTCTTC
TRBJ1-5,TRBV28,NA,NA,CASSLVQGGSNQPQHF,TGTGCCAGCAGTTTAGTCCAGGGAGGGAGCAATCAGCCCCAGCATTTT
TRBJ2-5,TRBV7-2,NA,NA,CASSHQDNQETQYF,TGTGCCAGCAGCCATCAAGACAATCAAGAGACCCAGTACTTC
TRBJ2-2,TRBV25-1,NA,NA,CASSVEGLGGELFF,TGTGCCAGCAGTGTTGAAGGGTTGGGCGGGGAGCTGTTTTTT
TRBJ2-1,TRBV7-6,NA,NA,CASSPVRLVHNEQFF,TGTGCCAGCAGCCCTGTAAGACTAGTCCACAATGAGCAGTTCTTC
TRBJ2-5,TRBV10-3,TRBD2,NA,CAITAGGPDSETQYF,TGTGCCATCACGGCGGGAGGGCCGGACTCTGAGACCCAGTACTTC
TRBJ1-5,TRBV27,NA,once,CASSSAEFGNQPQHF,TGTGCCAGCAGTTCCGCGGAGTTTGGCAATCAGCCCCAGCATTTT
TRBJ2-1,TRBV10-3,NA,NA,CAISELSQDEQFF,TGTGCCATCAGTGAGCTGTCCCAAGATGAGCAGTTCTTC
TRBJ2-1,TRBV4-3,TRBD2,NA,CASSQEPSGGGNEQFF,TGCGCCAGCAGCCAAGAACCTAGCGGGGGGGGAAATGAGCAGTTCTTC
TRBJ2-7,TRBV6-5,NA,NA,CASSFRDTSSYEQYF,TGTGCCAGCAGTTTCCGGGACACTTCTTCCTACGAGCAGTACTTC
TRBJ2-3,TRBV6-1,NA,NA,CASSDWAAKGLTDTQYF,TGTGCCAGCAGTGACTGGGCGGCAAAAGGACTCACAGATACGCAGTATTTT
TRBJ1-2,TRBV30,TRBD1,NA,CAWGGQNYGYTF,TGTGCCTGGGGGGGACAGAACTATGGCTACACCTTC
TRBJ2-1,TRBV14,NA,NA,CASSQMTGVPYNEQFF,TGTGCCAGCAGCCAAATGACGGGGGTCCCCTACAATGAGCAGTTCTTC
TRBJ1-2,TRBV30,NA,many,CAWSSGPGGYTF,TGTGCCTGGAGCTCGGGCCCCGGGGGCTACACCTTC
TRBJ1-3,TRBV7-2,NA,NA,CASSLGGMAGNTIYF,TGTGCCAGCAGCTTAGGAGGGATGGCTGGAAACACCATATATTTT
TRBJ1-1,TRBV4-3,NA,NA,CASSQEQGVRGNTEAFF,TGCGCCAGCAGCCAAGAGCAGGGTGTCAGAGGGAACACTGAAGCTTTCTTT
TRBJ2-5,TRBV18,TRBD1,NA,CASLRDSLETQYF,TGTGCCAGCCTACGGGACAGCTTAGAGACCCAGTACTTC
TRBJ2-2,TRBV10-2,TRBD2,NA,CASSKLATNTGELFF,TGCGCCAGCAGTAAACTAGCGACGAACACCGGGGAGCTGTTTTTT
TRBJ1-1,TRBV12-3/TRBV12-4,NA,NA,CASSLQGQTEAFF,TGTGCCAGCAGTTTGCAGGGGCAGACTGAAGCTTTCTTT
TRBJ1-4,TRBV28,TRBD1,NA,CASSPWTGSNEKLFF,TGTGCCAGCAGTCCCTGGACAGGGAGTAATGAAAAACTGTTTTTT
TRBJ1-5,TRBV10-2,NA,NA,CATGMKDQPQHF,TGCGCCACCGGCATGAAGGACCAGCCCCAGCATTTT
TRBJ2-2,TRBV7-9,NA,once,CASSPARRPNTGELFF,TGTGCCAGCAGCCCTGCCCGCAGGCCGAACACCGGGGAGCTGTTTTTT
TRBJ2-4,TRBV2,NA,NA,CASRQGWIEDKNIQYF,TGTGCCAGCAGACAGGGTTGGATAGAGGACAAAAACATTCAGTACTTC
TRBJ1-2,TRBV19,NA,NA,CASHSFGELLPLGGYTF,TGTGCCAGCCATAGTTTCGGGGAACTCCTCCCTTTGGGCGGCTACACCTTC
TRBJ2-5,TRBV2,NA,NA,CASSGPSFTPNGQETQYF,TGTGCCAGCAGTGGGCCGAGCTTTACACCTAACGGTCAAGAGACCCAGTACTTC
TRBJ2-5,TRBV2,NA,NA,CASSPRETQYF,TGTGCCAGCAGTCCGAGAGAGACCCAGTACTTC
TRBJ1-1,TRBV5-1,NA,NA,CASSTFVATEAFF,TGCGCCAGCAGCACTTTCGTGGCCACTGAAGCTTTCTTT
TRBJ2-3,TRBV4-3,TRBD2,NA,CASSQAGTSIGITDTQYF,TGCGCCAGCAGCCAAGCCGGGACTAGCATAGGGATCACAGATACGCAGTATTTT
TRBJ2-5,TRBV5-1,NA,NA,CASSLTGETQYF,TGCGCCAGCAGCTTGACAGGGGAGACCCAGTACTTC
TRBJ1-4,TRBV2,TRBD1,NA,CASTFQGAREKLFF,TGTGCCAGCACCTTTCAGGGGGCTCGAGAAAAACTGTTTTTT
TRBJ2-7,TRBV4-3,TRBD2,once,CASSQVLADSYEQYF,TGCGCCAGCAGCCAAGTACTAGCGGACTCCTACGAGCAGTACTTC
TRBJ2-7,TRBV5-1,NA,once,CASSLVVGSYEQYF,TGCGCCAGCAGCTTGGTGGTCGGATCCTACGAGCAGTACTTC
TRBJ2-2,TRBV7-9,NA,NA,CASTSRGPNTGELFF,TGTGCCAGCACCTCCAGAGGACCGAACACCGGGGAGCTGTTTTTT
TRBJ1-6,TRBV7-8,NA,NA,CASSLEAGTGSYNSPLHF,TGTGCCAGCAGCTTGGAGGCAGGTACAGGATCTTATAATTCACCCCTCCACTTT
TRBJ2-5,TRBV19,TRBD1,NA,CASSSTGLVGETQYF,TGTGCCAGTAGCTCGACAGGGTTAGTCGGGGAGACCCAGTACTTC
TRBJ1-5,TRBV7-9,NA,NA,CASSLGVQPQHF,TGTGCCAGCAGCCTGGGAGTCCAGCCCCAGCATTTT
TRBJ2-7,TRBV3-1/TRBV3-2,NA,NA,CASSQPGQTYEQYF,TGTGCCAGCAGCCAACCTGGACAGACCTACGAGCAGTACTTC
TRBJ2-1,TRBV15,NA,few,CATSRERLASQKFF,TGTGCCACCAGCAGAGAGCGATTAGCGAGTCAGAAGTTCTTC
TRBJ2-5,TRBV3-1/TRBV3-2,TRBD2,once,CASSEASGRAETQYF,TGTGCCAGCAGCGAAGCTAGCGGGAGGGCTGAGACCCAGTACTTC
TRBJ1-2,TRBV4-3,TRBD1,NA,CASSQEGQGSLLYGYTF,TGCGCCAGCAGCCAGGAGGGACAGGGGAGTCTCCTCTATGGCTACACCTTC
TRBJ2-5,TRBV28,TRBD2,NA,CASSFAGLAGGQETQYF,TGTGCCAGCAGTTTTGCTGGACTAGCGGGAGGGCAAGAGACCCAGTACTTC
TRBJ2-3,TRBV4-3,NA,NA,CASSQDYITDTQYF,TGCGCCAGCAGCCAAGATTATATCACAGATACGCAGTATTTT
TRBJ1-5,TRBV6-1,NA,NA,CASSDSNYSNQPQHF,TGTGCCAGCAGTGACAGTAACTATAGCAATCAGCCCCAGCATTTT
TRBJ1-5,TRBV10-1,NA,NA,CASSEGENQPQHF,TGCGCCAGCAGTGAGGGGGAGAATCAGCCCCAGCATTTT
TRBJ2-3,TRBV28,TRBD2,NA,CASSLDLAGLTDTQYF,TGTGCCAGCAGTCTCGATTTAGCGGGATTGACAGATACGCAGTATTTT
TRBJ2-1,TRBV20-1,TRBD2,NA,CSAASGNQFF,TGCAGTGCGGCTAGCGGGAACCAGTTCTTC
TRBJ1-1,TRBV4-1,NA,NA,CASSQDAQGGEAFF,TGCGCCAGCAGCCAAGATGCTCAGGGCGGTGAAGCTTTCTTT
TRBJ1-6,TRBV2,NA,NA,CASSSQRNSPLHF,TGTGCCAGCAGTAGTCAGCGAAATTCACCCCTCCACTTT
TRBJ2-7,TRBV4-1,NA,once,CASSQGQGLVSSYEQYF,TGCGCCAGCAGCCAAGGGCAGGGTCTAGTGAGCTCCTACGAGCAGTACTTC
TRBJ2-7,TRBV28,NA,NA,CASSSQKGGMAYEQYF,TGTGCCAGCAGTTCGCAAAAAGGGGGAATGGCCTACGAGCAGTACTTC
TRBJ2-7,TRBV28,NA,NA,CASSTTREVNEQYF,TGTGCCAGCAGTACCACCAGGGAGGTGAACGAGCAGTACTTC
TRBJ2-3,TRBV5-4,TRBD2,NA,CASSWVLAGSLGDTQYF,TGTGCCAGCAGCTGGGTACTAGCGGGTAGCCTGGGAGATACGCAGTATTTT